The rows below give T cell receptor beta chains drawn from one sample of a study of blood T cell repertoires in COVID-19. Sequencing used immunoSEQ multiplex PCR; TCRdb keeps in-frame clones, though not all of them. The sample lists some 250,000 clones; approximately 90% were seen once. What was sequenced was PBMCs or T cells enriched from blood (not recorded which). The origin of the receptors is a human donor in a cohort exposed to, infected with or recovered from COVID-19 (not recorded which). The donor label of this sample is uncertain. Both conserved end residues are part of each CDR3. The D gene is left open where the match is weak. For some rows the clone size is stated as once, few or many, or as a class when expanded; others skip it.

CASSLRQGSSSYNSPLHF	TGTGCCAGCAGCCTCAGACAGGGTTCGAGCTCCTATAATTCACCCCTCCACTTT	TRBD1	.	TRBV13	TRBJ1-6
CASSPKGAPNYGYTF	TGTGCCAGCAGCCCTAAGGGGGCCCCTAACTATGGCTACACCTTC	TRBD1	.	TRBV5-6	TRBJ1-2
CASSSQGRETQYF	TGCGCCAGCAGCTCACAGGGCCGCGAGACCCAGTACTTC	.	.	TRBV5-1	TRBJ2-5
CSVQDRVSYEQYF	TGCAGCGTTCAGGACAGGGTGTCCTACGAGCAGTACTTC	TRBD1	.	TRBV29-1	TRBJ2-7
CASSSDRTGNTIYF	TGTGCCAGCAGCTCCGACAGGACCGGAAACACCATATATTTT	.	few	TRBV11-2	TRBJ1-3
CAWNVRGRSGNTIYF	TGTGCCTGGAATGTAAGGGGCCGATCTGGAAACACCATATATTTT	.	.	TRBV30	TRBJ1-3
CASSFGRDEKLFF	TGTGCCAGCAGCTTTGGTAGAGATGAAAAACTGTTTTTT	.	.	TRBV7-2	TRBJ1-4
CACKYPGRSYGYTF	TGTGCCTGCAAGTACCCGGGTCGAAGCTATGGCTACACCTTC	.	.	TRBV30	TRBJ1-2
CAWSDRGEDGYTF	TGTGCCTGGTCAGACAGGGGAGAGGATGGCTACACCTTC	TRBD1	.	TRBV30	TRBJ1-2
CASSPSRNAGTQYF	TGTGCCAGCAGCCCATCAAGAAATGCGGGGACCCAGTACTTC	.	.	TRBV3-1/TRBV3-2	TRBJ2-5
CASSRLPDEQYF	TGTGCCAGCAGCCGCCTACCCGACGAGCAGTACTTC	.	once	TRBV14	TRBJ2-7
CASSRFWGAYEQYF	TGTGCCAGCAGTCGATTTTGGGGGGCCTACGAGCAGTACTTC	.	few	TRBV11-1	TRBJ2-7
CASSLVAGSDTQYF	TGTGCCAGCAGCTTAGTGGCAGGTTCAGATACGCAGTATTTT	.	.	TRBV7-8	TRBJ2-3
CAWILGWDSRYGYTF	TGTGCCTGGATCCTCGGCTGGGACAGCCGTTATGGCTACACCTTC	TRBD1	.	TRBV30	TRBJ1-2
CASSRTRGMGEKLFF	TGTGCCAGCAGCCGAACCAGGGGGATGGGGGAAAAACTGTTTTTT	TRBD1	.	TRBV3-1/TRBV3-2	TRBJ1-4
CASSLGQTGNTIYF	TGTGCCAGCAGCTTGGGGCAAACAGGAAACACCATATATTTT	.	.	TRBV5-4	TRBJ1-3
CASSLVEGSSYEQYF	TGTGCCAGCAGCTTAGTGGAGGGGAGCTCCTACGAGCAGTACTTC	.	.	TRBV7-8	TRBJ2-7
CASSPSAWGEIDTQYF	TGTGCCAGCAGCCCCAGTGCGTGGGGGGAAATAGATACGCAGTATTTT	.	.	TRBV4-2	TRBJ2-3
CASSPLMGQFTSTDTQYF	TGTGCCAGCAGCCCACTTATGGGACAGTTTACTAGCACAGATACGCAGTATTTT	TRBD1	.	TRBV11-2	TRBJ2-3
CASSGIKGPAKNIQYF	TGTGCCAGCAGCGGAATCAAGGGGCCTGCCAAAAACATTCAGTACTTC	.	few	TRBV11-2	TRBJ2-4
CASSLDGTGRNTEAFF	TGCGCCAGCAGCTTGGATGGGACAGGGAGGAACACTGAAGCTTTCTTT	TRBD1	.	TRBV5-1	TRBJ1-1
CASLDPGQGAWNTEAFF	TGTGCCAGTCTTGATCCGGGACAGGGGGCCTGGAACACTGAAGCTTTCTTT	TRBD1	.	TRBV19	TRBJ1-1
CASSREDREGTEAFF	TGCGCCAGCAGCCGAGAGGACAGGGAGGGAACTGAAGCTTTCTTT	TRBD1	.	TRBV4-3	TRBJ1-1
CASSIEGQGGQFF	TGTGCCAGTAGTATCGAAGGACAGGGAGGCCAGTTCTTC	TRBD1	.	TRBV19	TRBJ2-1
CASSLYRQGVGQPQHF	TGTGCCAGCAGCTTGTACCGGCAGGGCGTTGGTCAGCCCCAGCATTTT	.	.	TRBV5-6	TRBJ1-5
CASSPRQGTIEKLFF	TGTGCCAGCAGCCCGAGACAGGGGACCATCGAAAAACTGTTTTTT	TRBD1	.	TRBV4-2	TRBJ1-4
CASSYYTGGTEAFF	TGTGCCAGTTCCTATTACACAGGGGGCACTGAAGCTTTCTTT	TRBD1	.	TRBV11-2	TRBJ1-1
CASSYRGIQPQHF	TGTGCCAGCAGTTACAGGGGGATTCAGCCCCAGCATTTT	TRBD1	.	TRBV12-3/TRBV12-4	TRBJ1-5
CASSLALAAGRYQFF	TGTGCCAGCAGCTTAGCGCTAGCAGCGGGGCGGTATCAGTTCTTC	TRBD2	.	TRBV7-2	TRBJ2-1
CASSVEAGYLTGELFF	TGTGCCAGCAGCGTAGAAGCAGGGTACCTCACCGGGGAGCTGTTTTTT	.	.	TRBV9	TRBJ2-2
CASSLRREYNEKLFF	TGTGCCAGCAGCCTCCGGAGGGAGTATAATGAAAAACTGTTTTTT	.	.	TRBV3-1/TRBV3-2	TRBJ1-4
CASSLAPDRGLTEAFF	TGTGCCAGCAGCTTGGCCCCGGACAGGGGGCTCACTGAAGCTTTCTTT	TRBD1	.	TRBV5-5	TRBJ1-1
CASSPGGGYQETQYF	TGCGCCAGCAGTCCGGGCGGGGGATACCAAGAGACCCAGTACTTC	TRBD2	.	TRBV5-1	TRBJ2-5
CSVVRGLENEQYF	TGCAGCGTTGTAAGAGGTCTTGAGAACGAGCAGTACTTC	.	.	TRBV29-1	TRBJ2-7
CASSMLRGPNSPLHF	TGTGCCAGTAGTATGCTCAGGGGGCCTAACTCACCCCTCCACTTT	TRBD1	.	TRBV19	TRBJ1-6
CASSQDSLVYGYTF	TGTGCCAGCAGCCAGGACAGCCTAGTCTATGGCTACACCTTC	.	.	TRBV5-4	TRBJ1-2
CASRGTGNTEAFF	TGTGCCAGCAGGGGGACAGGTAACACTGAAGCTTTCTTT	TRBD1	once	TRBV11-2	TRBJ1-1
CASSHLLAGGWNEQFF	TGTGCCAGCAGCCACCTACTAGCGGGGGGCTGGAATGAGCAGTTCTTC	TRBD2	.	TRBV3-1/TRBV3-2	TRBJ2-1
CASRGRGENSNQPQHF	TGTGCCAGCAGGGGAAGGGGCGAAAACAGCAATCAGCCCCAGCATTTT	.	.	TRBV6-6	TRBJ1-5
CASSSTGGNYGYTF	TGCGCCAGCAGTTCCACAGGGGGCAACTATGGCTACACCTTC	TRBD1	.	TRBV5-1	TRBJ1-2
CASSPGETQYF	TGCGCCAGCAGCCCCGGAGAGACCCAGTACTTC	.	.	TRBV4-1	TRBJ2-5
CASSSDRGQPTGQPQHF	TGTGCCAGCAGTTCCGACAGGGGGCAGCCCACGGGGCAGCCCCAGCATTTT	TRBD1	.	TRBV6-2/TRBV6-3	TRBJ1-5
CSVEDRDREGTEAFF	TGCAGCGTTGAAGATCGGGACAGGGAAGGAACTGAAGCTTTCTTT	TRBD1	.	TRBV29-1	TRBJ1-1
CASRGLNTEAFF	TGTGCCAGCAGGGGCCTGAACACTGAAGCTTTCTTT	.	once	TRBV27	TRBJ1-1
CASSLEYDRFYEQYF	TGTGCCAGCAGCTTAGAGTACGACAGATTCTACGAGCAGTACTTC	.	.	TRBV11-1	TRBJ2-7
CASSLGTGQRSYEQYF	TGTGCCAGCAGCTTGGGGACAGGGCAGAGATCCTACGAGCAGTACTTC	TRBD1	.	TRBV5-4	TRBJ2-7
CASSWSGVRTDTQYF	TGTGCCAGCAGTTGGTCAGGGGTACGCACAGATACGCAGTATTTT	.	.	TRBV6-6	TRBJ2-3
CASSLVTSVSYEQYF	TGTGCCAGCAGCTTAGTAACTAGCGTCTCCTACGAGCAGTACTTC	TRBD2	.	TRBV7-2	TRBJ2-7
CASSAPKDSSYEQYF	TGTGCCAGCAGCGCCCCGAAGGACAGCTCCTACGAGCAGTACTTC	.	.	TRBV9	TRBJ2-7
CASSPPETYEKLFF	TGTGCCAGCTCACCACCGGAGACGTATGAAAAACTGTTTTTT	.	.	TRBV18	TRBJ1-4
CASTGQGNYGYTF	TGTGCCAGTACAGGACAGGGAAACTATGGCTACACCTTC	TRBD1	.	TRBV19	TRBJ1-2
CASSVAIGTQQETQYF	TGTGCCAGCAGCGTAGCCATCGGGACTCAACAAGAGACCCAGTACTTC	.	.	TRBV9	TRBJ2-5
CASSPEGPRVYEQYF	TGCGCCAGCAGCCCGGAGGGACCGAGGGTATACGAGCAGTACTTC	.	.	TRBV5-1	TRBJ2-7
CASSRSDRGVYGYTF	TGTGCCAGTTCCCGTTCCGACAGGGGGGTCTATGGCTACACCTTC	TRBD1	.	TRBV19	TRBJ1-2
CASSRQNQPQHF	TGTGCCAGCAGCCGACAGAATCAGCCCCAGCATTTT	.	.	TRBV6-2/TRBV6-3	TRBJ1-5
CASSSDTEAFF	TGTGCCAGCAGCTCAGACACTGAAGCTTTCTTT	.	.	TRBV7-8	TRBJ1-1
CASSPSGAGEKLFF	TGCGCCAGCAGCCCCTCAGGGGCAGGTGAAAAACTGTTTTTT	.	.	TRBV5-1	TRBJ1-4